What follows are 20 T cell receptor beta chains derived from one specimen sequenced in a study of T cell repertoires in cytomegalovirus infection (dated by TCRdb to between 2017 and 2020). For sequencing, an Illumina HiSeq 1500 was employed. In TCRdb, the public reads were trimmed at Q25 with fastp and aligned with MiXCR, with productive beta chains retained. For every CDR3 protein sequence, its rows merge into one entry that carries the most common genes and DNA. The sample table contains about 190,000 distinct CDR3 sequences; only one count was recorded for roughly 30% of them. The top ten clonotypes cover just over 30% of the sample. The source material was PBMCs. The receptors were sampled from a human donor in good health (CMV status not recorded). Some clones in this sample may be carry-over from other donors' samples.

The genes are TRBV12-3 or TRBV12-4 and TRBJ2-3; 8 bases fit TRBD2. The CDR3 has 15 residues. V dropped 5 bases and J dropped 3; count of bases not matched to a gene: 7. In DNA form, the CDR3 reads TGTGCCAGCAGTGAGGGACTAGTAGGAACAGATACGCAGTATTTT. It encodes CASSEGLVGTDTQYF.

This clonotype has just a few counts. This chain links TRBV7-8 with TRBJ2-1; a possible D gene is TRBD2 (7 bases). Germline V gene sequence: CDR1 SGHVS, CDR2 FQNEAQ. The V gene lost 0 bases and the J gene lost 6 bases, with 15 bases spanning the gap. The CDR3 has 16 amino acids. This CDR3 reads CASSLAWGGTFNEQFF. The CDR3 bases are TGTGCCAGCAGCTTAGCGTGGGGGGGGACATTCAATGAGCAGTTCTTC.

The chain combines TRBV7-9 with TRBJ1-2, with D maybe TRBD1 (6 bases). Trimming pared 2 bases from V and 5 bases from J, leaving 12 bases between. CDR1 and CDR2 from the germline V gene are SEHNR and FQNEAQ (reference sequence). The CDR3 is 14 residues long. The CDR3 region is CASSLWGAQYGYTF. Here the CDR3 DNA reads TGTGCCAGCAGCTTATGGGGGGCGCAATATGGCTACACCTTC.

A note on this clonotype: Possible read error: a much larger clone is one base away. CDR3 region: CASSSQAVTGWEYF. Here the CDR3 DNA reads TGTGCCAGCAGCTCTCAAGCAGTGACAGGTTGGGAGTATTTT. The chain combines TRBV7-8 with TRBJ2-3; D might be TRBD1 (6 bases). V shed 4 bases and J shed 13 bases, with 21 bases lying between them. CDR3 length equals 14 residues. From germline, CDR1 is SGHVS and CDR2 FQNEAQ.

CDR3 bases: TGTGCCAGCAGCTTGGCCAACGGGGGCACTGAAGCTTTCTTT. Amino acids: CASSLANGGTEAFF. This rearrangement joins TRBV5-4 to TRBJ1-1; maybe TRBD1 (5 bases). Germline loops: CDR1 SGHNT, CDR2 YYREEE (reference sequence). The CDR3 runs 14 residues. V shed 0 bases and J shed 4 bases, with 10 bases lying between them.

This clonotype is a singleton in its sample. The CDR3 loop is CASSLRTHANTGELFF. CDR3 DNA sequence: TGTGCCAGCAGCCTTAGGACACACGCGAACACCGGGGAGCTGTTTTTT. This chain connects TRBV2 to TRBJ2-2, with a weak D call TRBD1 (5 bases). The CDR3 runs to 16 residues. Germline CDR1 is SNHLY and CDR2 is FYNNEI. The V gene lost 6 bases and the J gene lost 0 bases, with 14 bases spanning the gap.

This clonotype has ten or more counts. The CDR3 DNA sequence: TGTGCCAGCAGTCGAAACAGGGAGGTGAATTCACCCCTCCACTTT. Protein product: CASSRNREVNSPLHF. The genes are TRBV12-3 or TRBV12-4 and TRBJ1-6, with D perhaps TRBD1 (6 bases). The germline V and J ends were trimmed by 5 bases and 7 bases, with 15 bases remaining between them. This CDR3 region has 15 residues.

This clonotype was seen more than once but under ten times. The chain is built from TRBV11-2 and TRBJ2-7, with D tentatively TRBD1 (5 bases). The ends were cut back, 1 base at V and 4 bases at J, with 11 bases in the middle. The CDR3 consists of 14 residues. Germline values: CDR1 SGHAT, CDR2 FQNNGV. This CDR3 is CASSLVAGLYEQYF. DNA for the CDR3: TGTGCCAGCAGCTTAGTTGCAGGGTTGTACGAGCAGTACTTC.

The chain links TRBV19 to TRBJ1-1, with D uncertain. The length of the CDR3 is 13 residues. Trimming took 6 bases from V and 4 from J, leaving 12 bases between them. Germline V gives CDR1 LNHDA, CDR2 SQIVND (reference sequence). In DNA form, the CDR3 reads TGTGCCAGTAGCCCCGTGCAGACCACTGAAGCTTTCTTT. This gives the protein CASSPVQTTEAFF.

The rearrangement uses TRBV7-2 and TRBJ1-2; possible D gene TRBD1, 6 bases. The germline V gene encodes CDR1 SGHTA and CDR2 FQGNSA. This CDR3 has 14 amino acids. V was clipped by 3 bases and J by 11 bases, with 19 bases between them. CDR3 nucleotides: TGTGCCAGCAGCTTCACGGACAGACAACTTGGGTACACCTTC. Amino acids: CASSFTDRQLGYTF.

The chain uses TRBV6-2 or TRBV6-3 and TRBJ2-3, with 10 positions matching TRBD1. In germline, CDR1 is MNHEY, CDR2 SVGEGT. Losses at the gene ends were 4 bases for V and 6 bases for J; bases not matched to a gene: 4. The CDR3 contains 14 residues. The DNA of the CDR3 is TGTGCCAGCAGTTGGGACAGGGGAGTTGATACGCAGTATTTT. Translation gives CASSWDRGVDTQYF.

This clonotype was seen a few times. The chain combines TRBV29-1 with TRBJ1-5, with D tentatively TRBD1 (5 bases). The CDR3 length is 13 residues. Trimming left V 4 bases short and J 7 bases short, with 14 bases between. Germline V gene data show CDR1 as SQVTM and CDR2 as ANQGSEA. The CDR3: CSVVDSPRQPQHF. The CDR3 DNA sequence: TGCAGCGTTGTCGACAGCCCGAGGCAGCCCCAGCATTTT.

V gene TRBV12-3 or TRBV12-4 combines with J gene TRBJ1-6; 9 bases are shared with TRBD1. With 7 bases clipped from V and 9 bases from J, the junction kept 7 bases outside the gene matches. This CDR3 contains 14 residues. CDR3 residues: CASTRTGAFSPLHF. CDR3 DNA sequence: TGTGCCAGCACTCGGACAGGGGCGTTTTCACCCCTCCACTTT.

V is TRBV12-3 or TRBV12-4 and J is TRBJ1-5; D not certain. This CDR3 spans 13 amino acids. The germline V and J ends were trimmed by 3 bases and 5 bases, with 8 bases remaining between them. The CDR3 region has the DNA TGTGCCAGCAGTTTTAGGCGCGATCAGCCCCAGCATTTT. Its translation is CASSFRRDQPQHF.

The rearrangement joins TRBV3-1 to TRBJ2-5; the D call may be TRBD1 or TRBD2 (5 bases each). In germline, CDR1 is LGHDT, CDR2 YNNKEL (reference sequence). There are 15 residues in the CDR3. Deletions cut 0 bases from V and 1 base from J, with 9 bases between. The DNA for the CDR3 is TGTGCCAGCAGCCAAGATCGGGGCTTCCAAGAGACCCAGTACTTC. Amino acids: CASSQDRGFQETQYF.

This clonotype appeared a single time. V and J are TRBV6-2 or TRBV6-3 and TRBJ1-6, with 9 bases that match TRBD1. Germline trimming cut 5 bases from V and 4 bases from J; bases unmatched to any gene: 9. Germline V lookup: CDR1 MNHEY, CDR2 SVGEGT. CDR3 size: 17 residues. CDR3 loop: CASSLKGTGTYNSPLHF. CDR3 nucleotides: TGTGCCAGCAGTCTAAAGGGGACAGGGACTTATAATTCACCCCTCCACTTT.

This rearrangement joins TRBV30 to TRBJ1-2, with no clear D. The length of the CDR3 is 15 residues. V was cut by 0 bases and J by 6 bases, with 17 bases left in between. In germline, CDR1 is GTSNPN, CDR2 SVGIG (reference sequence). Here the CDR3 reads CAWSVPPVEANGYTF. The CDR3 coding sequence is TGTGCCTGGAGTGTCCCCCCAGTGGAGGCGAATGGCTACACCTTC.

CDR3 protein: CASSFQGPGTEAFF. The CDR3 region has the DNA TGCGCCAGCAGCTTTCAGGGCCCGGGGACTGAAGCTTTCTTT. The chain couples TRBV5-1 to TRBJ1-1; D might be TRBD1 (5 bases). This CDR3 spans 14 amino acids. The germline V gene encodes CDR1 SGHRS and CDR2 YFSETQ. Trimming removed 2 bases at V and 5 bases at J, with 13 bases between.

The chain couples TRBV7-9 to TRBJ2-7; weak D call: TRBD1 (6 bases). V was clipped by 7 bases and J by 2 bases, with 18 bases between them. Germline values: CDR1 SEHNR, CDR2 FQNEAQ (reference sequence). CDR3 length: 15 residues. CDR3 nucleotide sequence: TGTGCCAGCACCGAAACAGGGTTAAATCCCTACGAGCAGTACTTC. This sequence encodes CASTETGLNPYEQYF.

This clonotype has more than one count but fewer than ten. The rearrangement joins TRBV18 to TRBJ2-3; D call uncertain. This CDR3 contains 14 residues. V was clipped by 6 bases and J by 4 bases, with 14 bases between them. From germline, CDR1 is KGHSH and CDR2 LQKENI. This CDR3 reads CASSPAVGADTQYF. The CDR3 bases are TGTGCCAGCTCTCCAGCCGTTGGGGCAGATACGCAGTATTTT.